A selection of T cell receptor beta chains follows, all from one sample in a study of blood T cell repertoires in COVID-19. Assay used: immunoSEQ multiplex PCR; TCRdb lists only in-frame clones, some missing. The repertoire includes 200,000 to 300,000 clones, around nine tenths of them detected once, and roughly 0.89% sits in the top ten. Sequences were obtained from peripheral blood. The receptors come from a man aged 30 to 45 with COVID-19, enrolled during active disease. Each CDR3 is given with its conserved first and last residue. The D gene is left open where the match is weak. Not all rows give a size; the values are once, few, many and, for expanded clones, a class.

v_call	j_call	clone_size	d_call	cdr3_aa	cdr3_nt
TRBV6-5	TRBJ1-2	.	.	CASSYLRGNYGYTF	TGTGCCAGCAGTTACCTGCGGGGTAACTATGGCTACACCTTC
TRBV3-1/TRBV3-2	TRBJ1-1	.	.	CASSHGANTEAFF	TGTGCCAGCAGCCATGGGGCGAACACTGAAGCTTTCTTT
TRBV3-1/TRBV3-2	TRBJ1-2	.	TRBD1	CASSQGTGGIHYGYTF	TGTGCCAGCAGCCAAGGTACAGGGGGGATCCACTATGGCTACACCTTC
TRBV4-2	TRBJ1-6	.	.	CASSPHRGPNSPLHF	TGTGCCAGCAGCCCCCACCGCGGGCCGAATTCACCCCTCCACTTT
TRBV27	TRBJ1-5	.	.	CASSNLPGVINQPQHF	TGTGCCAGCAGTAACCTCCCCGGGGTGATCAATCAGCCCCAGCATTTT
TRBV2	TRBJ1-1	.	.	CARGGGGNHKNMNTEAFF	TGTGCCAGGGGAGGCGGAGGAAACCATAAGAACATGAACACTGAAGCTTTCTTT
TRBV10-3	TRBJ2-7	.	.	CAISESKQRSSYEQYF	TGTGCCATCAGTGAGTCGAAACAGAGAAGCTCCTACGAGCAGTACTTC
TRBV19	TRBJ2-3	.	.	CASNFGQFTDTQYF	TGTGCCAGTAATTTTGGACAGTTCACAGATACGCAGTATTTT
TRBV2	TRBJ1-4	.	TRBD1	CASSGDRGNEKLFF	TGTGCCAGCAGTGGGGACAGGGGGAATGAAAAACTGTTTTTT
TRBV16	TRBJ1-4	.	.	CASSQSNVNEKLFF	TGTGCCAGCAGCCAATCTAATGTTAATGAAAAACTGTTTTTT
TRBV18	TRBJ1-1	.	TRBD1	CASSPRQGDTEAFF	TGTGCCAGCTCACCACGACAGGGCGACACTGAAGCTTTCTTT
TRBV5-1	TRBJ2-7	.	.	CASSTGQDRRNSYEQYF	TGCGCCAGCAGCACGGGACAAGACCGACGAAACTCCTACGAGCAGTACTTC
TRBV6-5	TRBJ2-4	.	TRBD2	CASRPPGGADIQYF	TGTGCCAGCAGGCCTCCGGGGGGAGCGGACATTCAGTACTTC
TRBV15	TRBJ1-6	.	.	CATSRVSGTYNSPLHF	TGTGCCACCAGCAGAGTGTCAGGGACTTATAATTCACCCCTCCACTTT
TRBV4-1	TRBJ1-6	.	.	CASSRGGDGYNSPLHF	TGCGCCAGCAGCAGGGGTGGGGATGGGTATAATTCACCCCTCCACTTT
TRBV3-1/TRBV3-2	TRBJ2-4	.	.	CASSQDFRGIQYF	TGTGCCAGCAGCCAAGATTTCAGAGGAATTCAGTACTTC
TRBV7-9	TRBJ2-7	.	TRBD1	CASSLAGTGNLYEQYF	TGTGCCAGCAGCTTAGCGGGGACAGGGAACCTCTACGAGCAGTACTTC
TRBV30	TRBJ1-1	.	.	CAWSVAVGNTEAFF	TGTGCCTGGAGTGTCGCGGTGGGGAACACTGAAGCTTTCTTT
TRBV27	TRBJ2-5	.	.	CASSFAGDGETQYF	TGTGCCAGCAGTTTTGCAGGGGATGGGGAGACCCAGTACTTC
TRBV5-4	TRBJ2-1	.	.	CASSQDKGTYNEQFF	TGTGCCAGCAGCCAGGACAAGGGAACCTACAATGAGCAGTTCTTC
TRBV30	TRBJ1-6	.	.	CAWETRAGSPLHF	TGTGCCTGGGAGACGAGGGCAGGTTCACCCCTCCACTTT
TRBV19	TRBJ2-7	.	.	CASSIEGSGEQYF	TGTGCCAGTAGTATAGAAGGTTCGGGCGAGCAGTACTTC
TRBV9	TRBJ2-2	.	.	CASSAVAGSGELFF	TGTGCCAGCAGCGCCGTGGCGGGGTCCGGGGAGCTGTTTTTT
TRBV28	TRBJ1-6	.	TRBD1	CASGQAGSPLHF	TGTGCCAGCGGACAGGCTGGCTCACCCCTCCACTTT
TRBV5-6	TRBJ1-6	once	TRBD1	CASSLEGASYNSPLHF	TGTGCCAGCAGCTTGGAGGGGGCATCCTATAATTCACCCCTCCACTTT
TRBV6-5	TRBJ1-3	.	.	CASSYSRGNTIYF	TGTGCCAGCAGTTACTCGAGAGGAAACACCATATATTTT
TRBV30	TRBJ1-4	.	.	CAWSDSWEKLFF	TGTGCCTGGAGCGATAGTTGGGAAAAACTGTTTTTT
TRBV7-2	TRBJ2-5	.	TRBD1	CASRKTGARETQYF	TGTGCCAGCAGAAAAACAGGGGCGCGGGAGACCCAGTACTTC
TRBV24-1	TRBJ2-3	.	.	CATSGSTSDTQYF	TGTGCCACCAGTGGGTCTACGTCAGATACGCAGTATTTT
TRBV11-2	TRBJ1-1	.	TRBD1	CASSLITGGTEAFF	TGTGCCAGCAGTTTGATCACAGGGGGCACTGAAGCTTTCTTT
TRBV4-2	TRBJ1-5	.	.	CASSQGQAFNQPQHF	TGTGCCAGCAGCCAAGGACAGGCGTTTAATCAGCCCCAGCATTTT
TRBV19	TRBJ2-3	once	TRBD2	CASSSGTSGAWTDTQYF	TGTGCCAGTAGTTCCGGGACTAGCGGGGCCTGGACAGATACGCAGTATTTT
TRBV5-4	TRBJ1-1	.	.	CASSPVGSTEAFF	TGTGCCAGCAGCCCTGTGGGGAGCACTGAAGCTTTCTTT
TRBV30	TRBJ1-2	.	.	CAWGGPNYGYTF	TGTGCCTGGGGGGGCCCCAACTATGGCTACACCTTC
TRBV6-5	TRBJ1-6	.	.	CASDRAGDSPLHF	TGTGCCAGCGACCGGGCGGGGGATTCACCCCTCCACTTT
TRBV27	TRBJ1-5	.	.	CASRKGQTVNQPQHF	TGTGCCAGCAGGAAGGGACAAACTGTTAATCAGCCCCAGCATTTT
TRBV29-1	TRBJ2-6	.	.	CSVEGESGANVLTF	TGCAGCGTTGAAGGAGAGTCTGGGGCCAACGTCCTGACTTTC
TRBV7-2	TRBJ1-2	.	.	CASSLYTGNYGYTF	TGTGCCAGCAGCTTATACACAGGGAACTATGGCTACACCTTC
TRBV6-1	TRBJ1-2	.	TRBD1	CASSEANSWTGAGYTF	TGTGCCAGCAGTGAAGCCAATTCCTGGACAGGGGCCGGCTACACCTTC
TRBV6-5	TRBJ2-1	.	TRBD1	CALNQGQGSYNEQFF	TGTGCCCTGAACCAGGGACAGGGTTCCTACAATGAGCAGTTCTTC
TRBV4-1	TRBJ1-1	few	.	CASSQGVLIRNTEAFF	TGCGCCAGCAGCCAAGGAGTATTGATTAGGAACACTGAAGCTTTCTTT
TRBV7-9	TRBJ1-6	.	TRBD1	CASNRDRDSPLHF	TGTGCCAGCAATCGGGACAGGGACTCACCCCTCCACTTT
TRBV3-1/TRBV3-2	TRBJ1-1	.	.	CASSHRKGHTEAFF	TGTGCCAGCAGTCACAGGAAGGGGCACACTGAAGCTTTCTTT
TRBV27	TRBJ1-5	.	.	CASRSIGGNQPQHF	TGTGCCAGCAGATCAATCGGGGGAAATCAGCCCCAGCATTTT
TRBV30	TRBJ1-2	.	.	CAWTGVAYGYTF	TGTGCCTGGACGGGGGTGGCCTATGGCTACACCTTC
TRBV7-3	TRBJ1-2	.	.	CASSLSGQGIHYGYTF	TGTGCCAGCAGCTTAAGTGGTCAGGGTATACACTATGGCTACACCTTC
TRBV4-2	TRBJ1-1	.	.	CASSQSDRLNTEAFF	TGTGCCAGCAGCCAATCCGACAGGTTGAACACTGAAGCTTTCTTT